One sample yielded the 30 T cell receptor beta chains listed below, sequenced in a study of CD8+ T cells in alopecia areata. Treatment here: oral pan-JAK inhibitor, 5-10 mg twice daily. Reverse transcription of extracted RNA yielded cDNA, which provided the sequencing template. TCRdb keeps only in-frame clones here, not all; method: immunoSEQ multiplex PCR. Of some 99,000 clones in the sample, 60% to 75% were seen once. The specimen was CD8+ T cells sorted from blood, collected at week 4, from a patient treated with tofacitinib. Receptors were obtained from a human donor with alopecia areata.

This clone was found once. The chain employs TRBV4-3 and TRBJ2-7; D is possibly TRBD2 (6 bases). The CDR3 contains 15 residues. Between the trimmed V and J ends, which lost 0 bases and 2 bases, there was a span of 11 bases. Germline V gene data show CDR1 as LGHNA and CDR2 as YSLEER. This chain's CDR3 is CASSQDRGSAYEQYF. CDR3 coding DNA: TGCGCCAGCAGCCAAGATCGGGGGAGCGCCTACGAGCAGTACTTC.

The chain links TRBV2 to TRBJ1-1; possibly TRBD1 for D (6 bases). The CDR3 covers 15 residues. Germline V gene lookup returns CDR1 SNHLY and CDR2 FYNNEI. V lost 0 bases and J lost 11, with 19 bases in between. The CDR3 spells CASSEARAPGEIAFF. DNA for the CDR3: TGTGCCAGCAGTGAAGCCAGAGCCCCAGGGGAAATTGCTTTCTTT.

This clone has a single count. The rearrangement uses TRBV30 and TRBJ2-3; D call uncertain. CDR1 is GTSNPN, CDR2 SVGIG, per germline (reference sequence). The CDR3 totals 10 residues. V shed 3 bases and J shed 2 bases, with 0 bases lying between them. Here the CDR3 DNA reads TGTGCCTGGAGCACAGATACGCAGTATTTT. Translating it yields CAWSTDTQYF.

This clone has only a few counts. This chain uses TRBV30 with TRBJ2-1; 12 bases align to TRBD2. V was pared by 8 bases and J by 6 bases, with 5 bases of the junction left unmatched. CDR1 and CDR2 from the germline V gene are GTSNPN and SVGIG (reference sequence). This CDR3 has 13 amino acids. The CDR3 loop is CAGRLAGVNEQFF. The CDR3 region has the DNA TGTGCCGGACGACTAGCGGGGGTCAATGAGCAGTTCTTC.

This clone has just a few counts. The rearrangement joins TRBV6-5 to TRBJ2-2; no clear D. The CDR3 sequence is 14 residues long. Germline V gene sequence: CDR1 MNHEY, CDR2 SVGAGI. Trimming stripped 8 bases from V and 6 bases from J, with 16 bases between. CDR3 protein: CASSSDIESGELFF. The CDR3, as DNA: TGTGCCAGCTCATCCGACATTGAATCCGGGGAGCTGTTTTTT.

The genes are TRBV30 and TRBJ2-7; perhaps D is TRBD1 or TRBD2 (5 bases each). The V end lost 0 bases, the J end lost 3 bases, and 9 bases lay between the germline ends. Germline V CDR1 and CDR2: GTSNPN, SVGIG (reference sequence). The CDR3 runs 13 residues. Written as DNA, the CDR3 is TGTGCCTGGAGTGTGGGAGACAGCTACGAGCAGTACTTC. Translation: CAWSVGDSYEQYF.

The chain combines TRBV9 with TRBJ2-3; no reliable D call. Germline V gene lookup returns CDR1 SGDLS and CDR2 YYNGEE. This CDR3 has 14 amino acids. V shed 4 bases and J shed 5 bases, with 14 bases lying between them. The CDR3 sequence: CASSPSWGGDTQYF. The CDR3 DNA reads as TGTGCCAGCAGCCCATCTTGGGGTGGAGATACGCAGTATTTT. Together with reference TRBV9 and TRBJ2-3, the CDR3 gives the full variable domain: DSGVTQTPKHLITATGQRVTLRCSPRSGDLSVYWYQQSLDQGLQFLIQYYNGEERAKGNILERFSAQQFPDLHSELNLSSLELGDSALYFCASSPSWGGDTQYFGPGTRLTVL.

V is TRBV13 and J is TRBJ2-7; TRBD1 is a possible D gene (6 bases). From germline, CDR1 is PRHDT and CDR2 FYEKMQ (reference sequence). The CDR3 loop spans 13 amino acids. Trimming shortened V by 4 bases and J by 3 bases, and 10 bases separated the two germline ends. The DNA of the CDR3 is TGTGCCAGCAGCTCAGGGGCGGGCTACGAGCAGTACTTC. Its protein is CASSSGAGYEQYF.

The V and J genes are TRBV27 and TRBJ1-2; possible D gene TRBD1, 5 bases. Germline V lookup: CDR1 MNHEY, CDR2 SMNVEV (reference sequence). This CDR3 comprises 15 residues. V was clipped by 3 bases and J by 4 bases, with 15 bases between them. CDR3 region: CASSFRLGRAYGYTF. DNA for the CDR3: TGTGCCAGCAGTTTCAGGTTGGGGCGAGCCTATGGCTACACCTTC.

The V and J genes are TRBV7-2 and TRBJ1-5; no firm D call. V lost 3 bases, J lost 2 bases, and 11 bases lay in between. CDR3 length: 15 amino acids. The germline CDR1 and CDR2 sequences are SGHTA and FQGNSA. CDR3 amino acids: CASSLNRGGNQPQHF. CDR3 DNA: TGTGCCAGCAGCTTGAACCGCGGGGGCAATCAGCCCCAGCATTTT.

This chain joins TRBV7-9 and TRBJ2-5; D is undetermined. CDR3 length: 19 amino acids. Germline V lookup: CDR1 SEHNR, CDR2 FQNEAQ (reference sequence). V lost 0 bases, J lost 2 bases, and 22 bases lay in between. CDR3 in amino acids: CASSLALGGYRSPQETQYF. The CDR3 DNA sequence: TGTGCCAGCAGCTTAGCGCTGGGTGGCTACCGGAGTCCACAAGAGACCCAGTACTTC.

The genes are TRBV10-3 and TRBJ1-2, with D unclear. There are 11 residues in the CDR3. The V gene lost 6 bases and the J gene lost 8 bases, with 10 bases spanning the gap. CDR1 is ENHRY and CDR2 is SYGVKD in the germline V gene. The chain's CDR3 is CAISSPGGYTF. CDR3 bases: TGTGCCATCAGCTCCCCCGGCGGCTACACCTTC.

This chain uses TRBV4-3 with TRBJ2-1; the D is unclear. The CDR3 runs 14 residues. Deletions cut 0 bases from V and 5 bases from J, with 8 bases between. Per the germline V gene, CDR1 is LGHNA and CDR2 is YSLEER. In DNA, the CDR3 is TGCGCCAGCAGCCAAGATTTCCGGAACAATGAGCAGTTCTTC. This sequence encodes CASSQDFRNNEQFF.

This chain joins TRBV6-5 and TRBJ2-3; 7 nucleotides line up with TRBD2. Trimming took 4 bases from V and 3 from J; bases not matched to a gene: 4. Germline V gene data show CDR1 as MNHEY and CDR2 as SVGAGI. The CDR3 loop spans 14 amino acids. The CDR3 spells CASSFGGGTDTQYF. The CDR3 DNA reads TGTGCCAGCAGTTTCGGCGGGGGAACAGATACGCAGTATTTT.

The chain is built from TRBV30 and TRBJ1-1; D uncertain. Germline values: CDR1 GTSNPN, CDR2 SVGIG (reference sequence). This CDR3 has 13 residues. V was clipped by 0 bases and J by 0 bases, with 5 bases between them. The CDR3 sequence is CAWSVRMNTEAFF. The CDR3 DNA follows: TGTGCCTGGAGTGTCCGAATGAACACTGAAGCTTTCTTT.

The chain links TRBV5-6 to TRBJ1-1; 9 bases are a match to TRBD1. Per the germline V gene, CDR1 is SGHDT and CDR2 is YYEEEE. V shed 4 bases and J 0 bases; nucleotides not matched to a gene: 13. The CDR3 has 18 residues. CDR3 in amino acids: CASSRNRPGTGLNTEAFF. Here the CDR3 DNA reads TGTGCCAGCAGCCGAAACCGTCCCGGGACAGGGTTGAACACTGAAGCTTTCTTT.

This clone was picked up a small number of times. This rearrangement joins TRBV10-3 to TRBJ2-3, with 10 bases identical to TRBD2. Per the germline V gene, CDR1 is ENHRY and CDR2 is SYGVKD. Unmatched junction bases numbered 8, after V lost 10 bases and J lost 1 base. This CDR3 is 15 amino acids long. The CDR3 DNA reads TGTGCCAGCACCGGCGGACTAGCGGGCACAGATACGCAGTATTTT. It translates to CASTGGLAGTDTQYF.

This clone was found a few times. This chain uses TRBV10-3 with TRBJ2-1; perhaps TRBD2 as D (6 bases). There are 11 residues in the CDR3. V lost 8 bases, J lost 8 bases, and 10 bases lay in between. CDR1 is ENHRY and CDR2 is SYGVKD in the germline V gene. CDR3 nucleotide sequence: TGTGCCATCTCCCCGGGGGATGAGCAGTTCTTC. It codes for CAISPGDEQFF.

The CDR3, as DNA: TGTGCCTGGGAACCGGGACTAGCGGGATTGAACACCGGGGAGCTGTTTTTT. It translates to CAWEPGLAGLNTGELFF. The V call is TRBV30, the J call TRBJ2-2, with 13 bases aligning to TRBD2. The CDR3 extends over 17 amino acids. The V and J ends lost 5 bases and 1 base, in that order; junction bases with no gene match: 7. CDR1 is GTSNPN and CDR2 is SVGIG in the germline V gene (reference sequence).

The chain combines TRBV23-1 with TRBJ2-7; D perhaps matches TRBD1 (5 bases). TRBV23-1 is recorded as an ORF, its role being uncertain. The CDR3 is 15 residues long. The V gene lost 1 base and the J gene lost 5 bases, with 15 bases spanning the gap. The CDR3: CASSQCPGSPHEQYF. In nucleotides, the CDR3 is TGCGCCAGCAGTCAATGTCCAGGGTCCCCCCACGAGCAGTACTTC.

In this sample, this clone turned up a few times. The chain has TRBV6-6 and TRBJ2-7; 10 bases align to TRBD2. This CDR3 comprises 13 residues. Germline-derived CDR1 and CDR2 are MNHNY and SVGAGI (reference sequence). V was clipped by 6 bases and J by 5 bases; unmatched bases: 4. Written as DNA, the CDR3 is TGTGCCAGCAGAAGCGGGGGGGTCGACGAGCAGTACTTC. Protein: CASRSGGVDEQYF.

V and J are TRBV11-2 and TRBJ2-1; D is uncertain. Between the trimmed V and J ends, which lost 1 base and 9 bases, there was a span of 4 bases. This CDR3 is built from 11 residues. Germline V gene sequence: CDR1 SGHAT, CDR2 FQNNGV. The CDR3 here is CASSLGFEQFF. In nucleotides, the CDR3 is TGTGCCAGCAGCTTAGGATTTGAGCAGTTCTTC.

V and J are TRBV9 and TRBJ2-1, with 8 bases matching TRBD2. Trimming at V came to 3 bases and at J to 7 bases, leaving 9 bases not matched to a gene. The germline V gene encodes CDR1 SGDLS and CDR2 YYNGEE. The CDR3 totals 15 residues. For the CDR3, the DNA is TGTGCCAGCAGCGCCCCGGGACTAGTAGGGAATGAGCAGTTCTTC. Translation: CASSAPGLVGNEQFF.

The chain uses TRBV7-9 and TRBJ2-5; D is ambiguous. The CDR3 loop spans 16 amino acids. Germline V gene data show CDR1 as SEHNR and CDR2 as FQNEAQ (reference sequence). V gave up 5 bases and J gave up 2 bases, with 18 bases separating them. CDR3 region: CASSPSPASRQETQYF. DNA for the CDR3: TGTGCCAGCAGCCCATCCCCAGCGTCGCGGCAAGAGACCCAGTACTTC.

The chain combines TRBV7-9 with TRBJ2-1, with a tentative D call TRBD1 (6 bases). CDR3 size: 14 residues. Germline CDR1 reads SEHNR; CDR2 reads FQNEAQ (reference sequence). Trimming took 2 bases from V and 10 from J, leaving 15 bases between them. CDR3 nucleotides: TGTGCCAGCAGCTTAACCGGGACACCTATCGAGCAGTTCTTC. It specifies CASSLTGTPIEQFF.

V usage is TRBV25-1 and J usage is TRBJ1-1; D gene uncertain. CDR1 and CDR2 from the germline V gene are MGHDK and SYGVNS. This CDR3 spans 11 amino acids. Trimming removed 1 base at V and 6 bases at J, with 3 bases between. The CDR3 spells CASSEFPEAFF. The CDR3 DNA reads TGTGCCAGCAGTGAATTCCCTGAAGCTTTCTTT. Combining the CDR3 with reference TRBV25-1 and TRBJ1-1 gives the whole variable domain EADIYQTPRYLVIGTGKKITLECSQTMGHDKMYWYQQDPGMELHLIHYSYGVNSTEKGDLSSESTVSRIRTEHFPLTLESARPSHTSQYLCASSEFPEAFFGQGTRLTVV.

This chain connects TRBV9 to TRBJ2-5; no clear D. Per the germline V gene, CDR1 is SGDLS and CDR2 is YYNGEE. This CDR3 has 13 amino acids. V lost 4 bases and J lost 5, with 12 bases in between. This CDR3 is CASSTPGGETQYF. CDR3 sequence (DNA): TGTGCCAGCAGCACCCCGGGTGGGGAGACCCAGTACTTC.

This clone appeared a few times. The chain has TRBV10-3 and TRBJ2-6; D remains ambiguous. CDR3 length: 13 amino acids. Between the trimmed V and J ends, which lost 8 bases and 0 bases, there was a span of 5 bases. CDR1 is ENHRY, CDR2 SYGVKD, per germline. The CDR3, as DNA: TGTGCCATCTACGGCTCTGGGGCCAACGTCCTGACTTTC. Protein sequence: CAIYGSGANVLTF.

The J gene is TRBJ2-5, the V gene TRBV30; D might be TRBD2 (6 bases). V was shortened by 2 bases and J by 3 bases, with 10 bases between the two germline ends. The germline V gene encodes CDR1 GTSNPN and CDR2 SVGIG (reference sequence). The CDR3 is made up of 13 amino acids. The DNA for the CDR3 is TGTGCCTGGAGTAGCTGGACTAAAGAGACCCAGTACTTC. Translated, it gives CAWSSWTKETQYF. Supplemented by reference TRBV30 and TRBJ2-5, the full variable domain reads SQTIHQWPATLVQPVGSPLSLECTVEGTSNPNLYWYRQAAGRGLQLLFYSVGIGQISSEVPQNLSASRPQDRQFILSSKKLLLSDSGFYLCAWSSWTKETQYFGPGTRLLVL.

The rearrangement links TRBV27 to TRBJ2-3; 8 bases match TRBD1. Germline V gene lookup returns CDR1 MNHEY and CDR2 SMNVEV (reference sequence). The CDR3 spans 13 residues. The V gene end was trimmed by 5 bases and the J gene end by 5 bases; junction bases not matched to a gene: 3. The CDR3 DNA is TGTGCCAGCAGTCGGACAGGGCTAGATACGCAGTATTTT. Translation: CASSRTGLDTQYF.